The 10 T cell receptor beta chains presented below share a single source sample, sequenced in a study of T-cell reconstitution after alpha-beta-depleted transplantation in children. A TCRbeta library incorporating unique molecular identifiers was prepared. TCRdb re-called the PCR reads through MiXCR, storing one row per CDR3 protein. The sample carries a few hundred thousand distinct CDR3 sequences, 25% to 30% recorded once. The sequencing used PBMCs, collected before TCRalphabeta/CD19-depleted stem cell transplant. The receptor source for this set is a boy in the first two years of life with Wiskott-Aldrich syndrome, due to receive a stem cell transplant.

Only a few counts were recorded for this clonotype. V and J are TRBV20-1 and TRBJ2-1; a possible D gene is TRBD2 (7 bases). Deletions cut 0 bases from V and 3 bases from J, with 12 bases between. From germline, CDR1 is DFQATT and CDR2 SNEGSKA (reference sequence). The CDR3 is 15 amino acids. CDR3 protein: CSARDLRGGYNEQFF. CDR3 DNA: TGCAGTGCTAGAGATTTAAGGGGGGGCTACAATGAGCAGTTCTTC.

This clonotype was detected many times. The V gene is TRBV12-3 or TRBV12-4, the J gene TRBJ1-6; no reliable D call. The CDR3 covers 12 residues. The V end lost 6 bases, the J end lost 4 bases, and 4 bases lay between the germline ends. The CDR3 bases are TGTGCCAGCAGCCGATATAATTCACCCCTCCACTTT. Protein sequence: CASSRYNSPLHF.

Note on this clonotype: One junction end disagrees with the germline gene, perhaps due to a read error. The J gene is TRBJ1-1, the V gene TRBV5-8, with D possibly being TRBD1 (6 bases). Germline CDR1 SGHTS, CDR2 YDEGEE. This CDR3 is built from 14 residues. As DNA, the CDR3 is TGTGCCAGCAGCTCCTGGCAGGGGAACACTGTAGCTTTCTTT. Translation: CASSSWQGNTVAFF.

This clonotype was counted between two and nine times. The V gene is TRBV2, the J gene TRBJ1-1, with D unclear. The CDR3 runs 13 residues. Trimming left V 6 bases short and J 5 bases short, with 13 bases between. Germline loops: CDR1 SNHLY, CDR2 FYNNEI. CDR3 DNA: TGTGCCAGCAGGGTGTGGGGTAATACTGAAGCTTTCTTT. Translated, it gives CASRVWGNTEAFF.

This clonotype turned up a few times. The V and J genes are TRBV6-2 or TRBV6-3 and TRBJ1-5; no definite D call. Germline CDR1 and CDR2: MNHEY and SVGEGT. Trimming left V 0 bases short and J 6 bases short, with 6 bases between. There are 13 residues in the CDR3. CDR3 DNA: TGTGCCAGCAGTTACTCTTCCGGTCAGCCCCAGCATTTT. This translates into CASSYSSGQPQHF.

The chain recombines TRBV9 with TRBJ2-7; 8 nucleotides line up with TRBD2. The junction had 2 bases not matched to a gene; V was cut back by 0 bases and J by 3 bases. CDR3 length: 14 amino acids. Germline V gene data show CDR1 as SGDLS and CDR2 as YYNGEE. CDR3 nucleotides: TGTGCCAGCAGCGTAGGCGGGAGGAACTACGAGCAGTACTTC. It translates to CASSVGGRNYEQYF.

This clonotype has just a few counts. CDR3 loop: CASSRGWSEETQYF. CDR3 nucleotides: TGCGCCAGCAGCCGAGGGTGGTCGGAGGAGACCCAGTACTTC. The genes are TRBV5-1 and TRBJ2-5; the D gene is possibly TRBD2 (5 bases). Germline CDR1 reads SGHRS; CDR2 reads YFSETQ. The V end lost 4 bases, the J end lost 5 bases, and 15 bases lay between the germline ends. The CDR3 loop spans 14 amino acids.

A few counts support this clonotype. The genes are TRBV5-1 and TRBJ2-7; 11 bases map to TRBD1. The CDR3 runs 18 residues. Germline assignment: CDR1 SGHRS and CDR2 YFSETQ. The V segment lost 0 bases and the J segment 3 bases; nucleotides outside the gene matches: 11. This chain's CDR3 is CASSLVPGQGDSRYEQYF. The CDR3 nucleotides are TGCGCCAGCAGCTTGGTGCCGGGACAGGGGGATTCTCGCTACGAGCAGTACTTC. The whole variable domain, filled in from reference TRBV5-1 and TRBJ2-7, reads KAGVTQTPRYLIKTRGQQVTLSCSPISGHRSVSWYQQTPGQGLQFLFEYFSETQRNKGNFPGRFSGRQFSNSRSEMNVSTLELGDSALYLCASSLVPGQGDSRYEQYFGPGTRLTVT.

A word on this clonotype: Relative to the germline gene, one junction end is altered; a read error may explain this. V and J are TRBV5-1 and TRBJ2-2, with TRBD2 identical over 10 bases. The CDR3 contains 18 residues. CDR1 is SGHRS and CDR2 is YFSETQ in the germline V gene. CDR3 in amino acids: CASSLFLAGGSNTRELFF. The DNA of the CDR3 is TGCGCCAGCAGCTTGTTTTTAGCGGGAGGTTCGAACACCAGGGAGCTGTTTTTT.

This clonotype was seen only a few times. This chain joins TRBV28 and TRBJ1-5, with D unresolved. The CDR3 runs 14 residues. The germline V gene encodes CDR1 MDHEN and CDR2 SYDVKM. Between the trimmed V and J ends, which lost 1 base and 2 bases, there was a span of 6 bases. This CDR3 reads CASSLSWRNQPQHF. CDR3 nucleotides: TGTGCCAGCAGTTTATCGTGGCGCAATCAGCCCCAGCATTTT.